This T cell receptor beta chain was obtained from a study of cytomegalovirus exposure and HLA in healthy donors. V lost 6 bases and J lost 3, with 26 bases in between. The CDR3 contains 18 residues. TCRdb keeps only in-frame clones here, not all; method: immunoSEQ multiplex PCR. The data show 50,000 to 70,000 clones, with 85% to 95% seen just once and approximately 5% held by the top ten. The source material was PBMCs. This receptor was obtained from a woman aged 18-29 years in good health and CMV-seropositive. The rearrangement joins TRBV23-1 to TRBJ1-1, with D unclear. TRBV23-1 is recorded as an ORF, its role being uncertain. The CDR3 loop is CASRRAGNKGSWDTEAFF. Written as DNA, the CDR3 is TGCGCCAGCAGGCGGGCCGGTAACAAAGGGAGTTGGGACACTGAAGCTTTCTTT.